Shown below are 29 T cell receptor beta chains from a single sample sequenced in a study of cytomegalovirus exposure and HLA in healthy donors. PCR used 60 Vbeta primers and 13 Jbeta primers. The method was immunoSEQ multiplex PCR; TCRdb's version includes in-frame clones alone and lacks a portion of them. This sample yields roughly 130,000 clones, of which around 9% are seen a single time; 4.5% to 6% belongs to the top ten. Specimen: PBMCs. Receptors originate from a man between 35 and 55 years old in good health and CMV-seronegative.

The table lists this clone with a few counts. This chain links TRBV5-1 with TRBJ1-6, with D possibly TRBD1 on 5 matching bases. Germline V gives CDR1 SGHRS, CDR2 YFSETQ. V was clipped by 3 bases and J by 8 bases, with 15 bases between them. The CDR3 totals 15 residues. CDR3 protein: CASSSGTRGDSPLHF. DNA for the CDR3: TGCGCCAGCAGCTCGGGGACCCGGGGGGATTCACCCCTCCACTTT.

This clone was counted between two and nine times. The chain recombines TRBV30 with TRBJ2-5; maybe TRBD2 (5 bases). V lost 5 bases and J lost 2, with 15 bases in between. Germline V gene lookup returns CDR1 GTSNPN and CDR2 SVGIG (reference sequence). The length of the CDR3 is 14 residues. The CDR3 DNA is TGTGCCTGGGGAGCGGACCTTGGTCAAGAGACCCAGTACTTC. This encodes CAWGADLGQETQYF.

This clone occurred a few times. CDR3 sequence reads: CASSSMTGQGNTIYF. The CDR3, as DNA: TGTGCCAGCAGTTCTATGACAGGGCAGGGAAACACCATATATTTT. The chain joins TRBV7-8 to TRBJ1-3, with 7 bases matching TRBD1. The germline gives CDR1 SGHVS, CDR2 FQNEAQ. V shed 6 bases and J 4 bases; nucleotides not matched to a gene: 9. The CDR3 has 15 amino acids.

This clone showed up just a few times. The chain employs TRBV5-1 and TRBJ2-2; TRBD2 might be the D (5 bases). The V gene's germline CDR1 is SGHRS and CDR2 YFSETQ. The germline V and J ends were trimmed by 0 bases and 6 bases, with 12 bases remaining between them. This CDR3 is 15 amino acids long. The CDR3 nucleotides are TGCGCCAGCAGCTTGGACGGGAATCGGGCCGGGGAGCTGTTTTTT. This gives the protein CASSLDGNRAGELFF.

The CDR3 DNA reads as TGTGCCAGCAGCGACAGGGGAGGCGAGCAGTACTTC. It specifies CASSDRGGEQYF. V and J are TRBV7-9 and TRBJ2-7; TRBD1 aligns across 8 bases. Trimming removed 5 bases from V and 6 bases from J; junction bases left unmatched: 3. This CDR3 contains 12 residues. Per the germline V gene, CDR1 is SEHNR and CDR2 is FQNEAQ (reference sequence). Filled out from reference TRBV7-9 and TRBJ2-7, the complete variable domain reads DTGVSQNPRHKITKRGQNVTFRCDPISEHNRLYWYRQTLGQGPEFLTYFQNEAQLEKSRLLSDRFSAERPKGSFSTLEIQRTEQGDSAMYLCASSDRGGEQYFGPGTRLTVT.

This rearrangement joins TRBV7-9 to TRBJ1-2; D might be TRBD1 (6 bases). V lost 6 bases and J lost 2, with 13 bases in between. This CDR3 comprises 14 residues. CDR1 and CDR2 from the germline V gene are SEHNR and FQNEAQ (reference sequence). The CDR3: CASSRGGSNYGYTF. The CDR3 DNA is TGTGCCAGCAGTAGGGGGGGCAGCAACTATGGCTACACCTTC.

This clone has a handful of counts. The V call is TRBV19, the J call TRBJ2-7, with D uncertain. Germline V gene sequence: CDR1 LNHDA, CDR2 SQIVND (reference sequence). This CDR3 region has 13 residues. V lost 6 bases to trimming and J lost 2 bases, with 11 bases between them. CDR3 loop: CASSTVGPYEQYF. The CDR3 coding sequence is TGTGCCAGTAGCACCGTTGGGCCCTACGAGCAGTACTTC.

The CDR3 nucleotides read TGTGCCAGCTCACCTACTAGCGCGAACACCGGGGAGCTGTTTTTT. Its translation: CASSPTSANTGELFF. The chain links TRBV18 to TRBJ2-2, with 7 bases fitting TRBD2. From germline, CDR1 is KGHSH and CDR2 LQKENI. The trim removed 3 bases at V and 0 bases at J, leaving 1 base unmatched. The CDR3 runs 15 residues.

In this sample, this clone turned up a few times. The chain is built from TRBV4-2 and TRBJ1-2; 8 bases fit TRBD1. The germline gives CDR1 LGHNA, CDR2 YNFKEQ. There are 16 residues in the CDR3. V was clipped by 0 bases and J by 5 bases; unmatched bases: 8. The CDR3 is CASSQDMATGVYGYTF. In DNA form, the CDR3 reads TGTGCCAGCAGCCAAGATATGGCGACAGGGGTATATGGCTACACCTTC.

This clone appeared a few times. V gene TRBV5-6 combines with J gene TRBJ1-6; no firm D call. This CDR3 has 12 amino acids. V lost 1 base, J lost 8 bases, and 4 bases lay in between. The germline gives CDR1 SGHDT, CDR2 YYEEEE. As DNA, the CDR3 is TGTGCCAGCAGCTTGACGGATTCACCCCTCCACTTT. It codes for CASSLTDSPLHF.

DNA of the CDR3: TGTGCCAGCAGTGACCCCGGCCACAGGGGTACTGAAGCTTTCTTT. It translates to CASSDPGHRGTEAFF. The chain has TRBV25-1 and TRBJ1-1; 7 bases line up with TRBD1. CDR3 length: 15 residues. Germline-derived CDR1 and CDR2 are MGHDK and SYGVNS. V lost 3 bases to trimming and J lost 5 bases; unmatched junction nucleotides: 9.

The chain links TRBV11-3 to TRBJ1-1, with a weak D call TRBD1 (5 bases). CDR3 length equals 12 residues. Trimming cost V 3 bases and J 5 bases, with 7 bases left between them. From germline, CDR1 is SGHNT and CDR2 YENEEA. CDR3 DNA: TGTGCCAGCAGCTTGCGGGGGACTGAAGCTTTCTTT. This translates into CASSLRGTEAFF.

This clone was counted between two and nine times. The chain carries TRBV10-1 and TRBJ2-7; 8 bases match TRBD1. CDR1 WNHNN and CDR2 SYGVQD come from the germline V gene (reference sequence). The CDR3 sequence is 15 residues long. V trimming: 0 bases; J trimming: 4 bases; junction bases outside the gene matches: 5. The CDR3 loop reads CASSESGTGPYEQYF. CDR3 DNA: TGCGCCAGCAGTGAGTCCGGGACAGGACCTTACGAGCAGTACTTC.

This clone was detected a few times. This specimen includes other DNA sequences encoding the same CDR3. The chain is built from TRBV14 and TRBJ2-5, with a tentative D call TRBD1 (5 bases). Germline V gene data show CDR1 as SGHDN and CDR2 as FVKESK. The CDR3 spans 12 residues. V gave up 1 base and J gave up 5 bases, with 5 bases separating them. CDR3 bases: TGTGCCAGCAGCCAAGCAGGGGAGACCCAGTACTTC. Translation: CASSQAGETQYF.

This clone was counted between two and nine times. The chain has TRBV7-2 and TRBJ2-5; the match to TRBD1 covers 7 bases. The V gene end was trimmed by 11 bases and the J gene end by 1 base; junction bases not matched to a gene: 7. This CDR3 has 13 amino acids. Germline CDR1 reads SGHTA; CDR2 reads FQGNSA. The DNA of the CDR3 is TGTGCCGGATCTAGGGGGCGCCAAGAGACCCAGTACTTC. Translation: CAGSRGRQETQYF.

The gene calls are TRBV6-4 and TRBJ1-5; D remains unclear. The CDR3 consists of 10 residues. Trimming cost V 10 bases and J 9 bases, with 10 bases left between them. CDR1 and CDR2 (germline): MRHNA, SNTAGT. DNA for the CDR3: TGTGCCAAAATCAAATTGCCCCAGCATTTT. Protein sequence: CAKIKLPQHF.

This clone was found a few times. J is TRBJ2-5 and V is TRBV5-1; 8 nucleotides align to TRBD2. CDR1 SGHRS and CDR2 YFSETQ come from the germline V gene. The CDR3 is made up of 13 amino acids. J was trimmed by 5 bases and V by 4 bases; bases with no gene match: 4. The CDR3 region has the DNA TGCGCCAGCAGCACCCGACTAGCGGAGACCCAGTACTTC. This codes for CASSTRLAETQYF.

This clone has more than one count but fewer than ten. The chain links TRBV5-1 to TRBJ2-1; the match to TRBD2 covers 13 bases. Germline V gives CDR1 SGHRS, CDR2 YFSETQ. The J segment lost 7 bases and the V segment lost 3 bases, leaving 7 bases of the junction unmatched. This CDR3 has 16 amino acids. The CDR3 is CASSSTLAGGHNEQFF. CDR3 in DNA: TGCGCCAGCAGCTCGACACTAGCGGGGGGGCATAATGAGCAGTTCTTC.

This chain uses TRBV2 with TRBJ2-7; possible D gene TRBD1, 7 bases. The V gene lost 11 bases and the J gene lost 4 bases, with 15 bases spanning the gap. The length of the CDR3 is 12 residues. Germline values: CDR1 SNHLY, CDR2 FYNNEI. The CDR3 DNA is TGTGCCGGACTAAGGGGGCAATACGAGCAGTACTTC. Its translation: CAGLRGQYEQYF. Looking up the rest from reference TRBV2 and TRBJ2-7 gives the full variable domain: EPEVTQTPSHQVTQMGQEVILRCVPISNHLYFYWYRQILGQKVEFLVSFYNNEISEKSEIFDDQFSVERPDGSNFTLKIRSTKLEDSAMYFCAGLRGQYEQYFGPGTRLTVT.

This CDR3 reads CASSFQLAGGYEQYF. CDR3 bases: TGTGCCAGCAGTTTCCAACTAGCGGGGGGGTACGAGCAGTACTTC. The V gene is TRBV27, the J gene TRBJ2-7; 13 bases map to TRBD2. Unmatched junction bases numbered 3, after V lost 3 bases and J lost 4 bases. Germline V lookup: CDR1 MNHEY, CDR2 SMNVEV (reference sequence). The CDR3 runs 15 residues.

CDR3 DNA: TGTGCCAGCAGCCCCGGGACACATGAAAAACTGTTTTTT. Residues: CASSPGTHEKLFF. The chain has TRBV7-9 and TRBJ1-4; possible D gene TRBD1, 6 bases. Germline CDR1 and CDR2: SEHNR and FQNEAQ (reference sequence). Trimming took 5 bases from V and 6 from J, leaving 10 bases between them. This CDR3 region has 13 residues.

This clone was seen more than once but under ten times. CDR3 in amino acids: CASSPTTGNTEAFF. CDR3 nucleotides: TGTGCCAGCAGTCCAACCACAGGGAACACTGAAGCTTTCTTT. The chain combines TRBV27 with TRBJ1-1, with a weak D call TRBD1 (5 bases). Trimming removed 5 bases at V and 1 base at J, with 11 bases between. The CDR3 runs 14 residues. The V gene's germline CDR1 is MNHEY and CDR2 SMNVEV (reference sequence).

This clone was counted only a few times. The chain employs TRBV10-3 and TRBJ2-5, with 14 bases identical to TRBD2. The CDR3 consists of 14 residues. Per the germline V gene, CDR1 is ENHRY and CDR2 is SYGVKD. The V segment lost 8 bases and the J segment 1 base; nucleotides outside the gene matches: 0. The CDR3 nucleotides are TGTGCCATCGGACTAGCGGGGGGCCAAGAGACCCAGTACTTC. This encodes CAIGLAGGQETQYF.

This clone was seen a handful of times. CDR3 sequence: CASSAGTGDTGELFF. The CDR3 nucleotides read TGTGCCAGCAGCGCTGGGACAGGGGACACCGGGGAGCTGTTTTTT. The chain uses TRBV7-7 and TRBJ2-2, with TRBD1 matching 10 bases. J was trimmed by 3 bases and V by 5 bases; bases with no gene match: 3. The CDR3 runs 15 residues. Per germline, CDR1 SSHAT and CDR2 FNYEAQ (reference sequence).

This clone showed up just a few times. This chain uses TRBV6-5 with TRBJ2-1; 8 bases agree with TRBD1. Trimming took 6 bases from V and 7 from J; bases not matched to a gene: 2. This CDR3 region has 12 residues. CDR1 is MNHEY and CDR2 is SVGAGI in the germline V gene. DNA for the CDR3: TGTGCCAGCAGCCGGACAGGGAATGAGCAGTTCTTC. This encodes CASSRTGNEQFF.

This clone was recorded a few times. This chain uses TRBV18 with TRBJ2-4; 13 positions match TRBD2. Per germline, CDR1 KGHSH and CDR2 LQKENI. CDR3 size: 16 residues. J was trimmed by 2 bases and V by 3 bases; bases with no gene match: 1. CDR3 region: CASSPGLAGTKNIQYF. CDR3 coding DNA: TGTGCCAGCTCACCGGGACTAGCGGGGACCAAAAACATTCAGTACTTC. The whole variable domain, remainder taken from reference TRBV18 and TRBJ2-4, is NAGVMQNPRHLVRRRGQEARLRCSPMKGHSHVYWYRQLPEEGLKFMVYLQKENIIDESGMPKERFSAEFPKEGPSILRIQQVVRGDSAAYFCASSPGLAGTKNIQYFGAGTRLSVL.

In its sample, this clone was seen a few times. This chain connects TRBV7-2 to TRBJ2-3; 10 bases match TRBD2. The V and J ends lost 1 base and 7 bases, in that order; junction bases with no gene match: 5. This CDR3 has 15 amino acids. Germline V CDR1 and CDR2: SGHTA, FQGNSA. The CDR3 sequence: CASSLDIAGGNTQYF. CDR3 in DNA: TGTGCCAGCAGCTTAGACATAGCGGGGGGTAATACGCAGTATTTT.

This clone was detected only a few times. V is TRBV27 and J is TRBJ1-1; TRBD1 aligns across 7 bases. Per germline, CDR1 MNHEY and CDR2 SMNVEV (reference sequence). This CDR3 contains 15 residues. J was trimmed by 3 bases and V by 4 bases; bases with no gene match: 8. CDR3 sequence reads: CASSSHRGVDTEAFF. CDR3 DNA: TGTGCCAGCAGTTCCCACAGGGGCGTGGACACTGAAGCTTTCTTT.

This clone came up a few times. CDR3 bases: TGTGCCAGCAGTTACTCGGGGGGGATTAATTCACCCCTCCACTTT. Protein: CASSYSGGINSPLHF. The rearrangement joins TRBV6-5 to TRBJ1-6, with D possibly being TRBD1 (5 bases). This CDR3 contains 15 residues. Germline V gene lookup returns CDR1 MNHEY and CDR2 SVGAGI. The ends were cut back, 0 bases at V and 6 bases at J, with 9 bases in the middle.